What follows describes a single T cell receptor beta chain. This clonotype was found many times. Its specific antigen is unknown. Qualities for individual bases were not recorded, and no much larger clone is one base off. The record originates from a study of read filtering for tumor transcriptome and immune sequencing (dated by TCRdb to about 2020). About the study as a whole: The cohort had around 18 male and 14 female patients with a mean age of about 70 years, ranging from roughly 45 to 85. Under revised international staging, 8 patients fell into R-ISS I, some 15 into R-ISS II and over five into R-ISS III. After DNase treatment, whole-transcriptome libraries were prepared with the TruSeq RNA Access Library Prep Kit. Per sample, about 4.05 to 10.27 million TCR-region mapped reads were obtained with IR-seq, compared with only about 80 to 1273 with RNA-seq. Using the same bone marrow samples, the study compared TCR repertoires obtained by targeted immune repertoire sequencing with those obtained by bulk whole-transcriptome sequencing. As a main aim, a read-filtering strategy for immune repertoire data was addressed, with the specific question being whether clonotypes supported by a single read should be removed.

Starting from approximately 0.4 ug RNA, TCR libraries were constructed with the Immunoverse kit using molecular barcoded adaptors that cover the alpha/delta and beta/gamma chains. TCR library preparation used the same RNA that was used for transcriptome sequencing. Sequencing of the TCR libraries was done on an Illumina HiSeq 4000 with 2 x 150 cycles. As for how the authors treated the data: MiXCR aligned TCR reads to human V, D, J and C references and assembled the aligned reads into CDR3 clonotypes, with quality filtering and error correction included. The tcR package in R was used for analysis of clonotype counts and gene usage diversity. For inspection of raw mapping reads, RNA-seq reads were mapped by STAR aligner version 2.5.3a onto GRCh37 of the human genome. To test how sequencing depth affects detected clonotypes, IR-seq fastq files were randomly downsampled with Seqtk 1.3. TCRdb trimmed public reads at Q25 via fastp, called clones via MiXCR and kept in-frame beta chains. Each record represents a unique CDR3 protein, reported with the most common genes and DNA among its rows. TCRdb, not the original authors, processed these V and J calls. Across this sample there are around 140,000 distinct CDR3 sequences, with roughly 13% seen only once. 7% to 9% of the sample comes from the top ten.

Results and caveats for the whole study, not just this receptor: Compared with RNA-seq, IR-seq captured clonotypes at much higher depth and more reliably, and a smaller IR-seq throughput was enough to identify most shared clonotypes. In IR-seq, roughly four fifths of clonotypes but approximately 3.7% of total reads were represented by single-read clonotypes, whereas in RNA-seq, roughly three quarters of clonotypes and about 40% of reads were represented by single-read clonotypes. The sorted CD138-negative fraction was a mixed bone marrow immune population, not purified T cells. When single-read clonotypes were removed, the proportions of shared clonotypes in IR-seq and RNA-seq correlated more strongly.

Each patient had bone marrow sampled at the time of active disease. Bone marrow mononuclear cells were isolated by Ficoll-Hypaque density gradient centrifugation. To remove myeloma plasma cells, the cells were labeled with CD138 magnetic microbeads on a MACS separator, and CD138-negative cells were then collected by negative selection. Purity of the isolated cells was checked by flow cytometry on an Attune NxT using CD138 antibodies. TRIzol reagent was used to extract total RNA, and a NanoDrop spectrophotometer was used to quantify the extracted RNA. Paired RNA-seq and IR-seq were performed on each patient's CD138-negative bone marrow sample. Spanning cysteine to phenylalanine, the CDR3 consists of 14 amino acids. This entry keeps only the CDR3 DNA: 42 bases, framed from base 1. V gives up 2 bases and J gives up 1 base, and the segment between their germline ends measures 8 bases. CDR1 and CDR2 are read off the germline V gene as MNHEY and SVGEGT.

Sequencing was performed on a population of CD138-negative cells sorted from bone marrow. The meaning of the sample's cell subset or site label: bone marrow mononuclear cells depleted of CD138+ plasma/myeloma cells by negative magnetic selection. The rearrangement combines TRBV6-2 or TRBV6-3 with TRBJ1-1; the D gene assignment is ambiguous. The source of this sequence is a donor at least 40 years old with multiple myeloma. At the DNA level, the sequence is TGTGCCAGCAGTTACGGTACAGCGAACACTGAAGCTTTCTTT. This translates into CASSYGTANTEAFF.